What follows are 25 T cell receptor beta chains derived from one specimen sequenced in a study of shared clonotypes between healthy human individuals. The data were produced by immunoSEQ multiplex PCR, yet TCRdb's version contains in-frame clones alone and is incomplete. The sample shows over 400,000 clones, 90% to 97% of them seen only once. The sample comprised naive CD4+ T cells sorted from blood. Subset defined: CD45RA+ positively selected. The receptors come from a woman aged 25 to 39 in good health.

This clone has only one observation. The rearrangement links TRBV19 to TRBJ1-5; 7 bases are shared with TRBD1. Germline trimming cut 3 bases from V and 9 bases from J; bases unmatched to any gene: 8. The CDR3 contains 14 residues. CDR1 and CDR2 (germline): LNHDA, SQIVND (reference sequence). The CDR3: CASSIRDRPRPQHF. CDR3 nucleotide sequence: TGTGCCAGTAGTATCCGGGACAGACCCCGGCCCCAGCATTTT. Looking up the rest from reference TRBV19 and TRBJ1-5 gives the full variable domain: DGGITQSPKYLFRKEGQNVTLSCEQNLNHDAMYWYRQDPGQGLRLIYYSQIVNDFQKGDIAEGYSVSREKKESFPLTVTSAQKNPTAFYLCASSIRDRPRPQHFGDGTRLSIL.

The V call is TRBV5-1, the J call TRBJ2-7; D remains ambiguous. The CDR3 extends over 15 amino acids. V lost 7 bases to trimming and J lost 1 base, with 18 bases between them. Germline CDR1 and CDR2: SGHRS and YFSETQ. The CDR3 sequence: CASRPPAKGSYEQYF. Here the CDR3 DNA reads TGCGCCAGCCGACCCCCCGCCAAGGGATCCTACGAGCAGTACTTC.

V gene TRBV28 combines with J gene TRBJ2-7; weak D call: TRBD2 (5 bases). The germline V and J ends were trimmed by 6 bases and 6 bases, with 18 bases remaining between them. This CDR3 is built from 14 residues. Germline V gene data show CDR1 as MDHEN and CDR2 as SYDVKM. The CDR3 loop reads CASSTGLTAGEQYF. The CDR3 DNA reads TGTGCCAGCAGCACGGGCCTCACGGCGGGCGAGCAGTACTTC.

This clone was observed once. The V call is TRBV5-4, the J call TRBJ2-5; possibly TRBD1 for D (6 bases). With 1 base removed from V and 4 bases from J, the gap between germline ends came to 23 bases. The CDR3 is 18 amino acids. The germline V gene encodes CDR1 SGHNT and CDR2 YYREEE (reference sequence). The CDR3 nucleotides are TGTGCCAGCAGCTTGCGACAGGCTGTTTCTATGCGTGGAGAGACCCAGTACTTC. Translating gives CASSLRQAVSMRGETQYF.

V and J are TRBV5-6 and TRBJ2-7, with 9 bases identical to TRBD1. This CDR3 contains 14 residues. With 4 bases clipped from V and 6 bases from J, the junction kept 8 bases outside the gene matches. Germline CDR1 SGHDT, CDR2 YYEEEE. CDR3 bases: TGTGCCAGCAGCCGGGGACAGGGAGTAACCGAGCAGTACTTC. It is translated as CASSRGQGVTEQYF.

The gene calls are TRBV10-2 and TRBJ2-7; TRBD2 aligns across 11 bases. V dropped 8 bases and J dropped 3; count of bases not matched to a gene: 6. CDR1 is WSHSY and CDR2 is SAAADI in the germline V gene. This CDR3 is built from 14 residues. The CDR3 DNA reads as TGCGCCAGCTCCGGGACTAGCGGACTCTACGAGCAGTACTTC. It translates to CASSGTSGLYEQYF.

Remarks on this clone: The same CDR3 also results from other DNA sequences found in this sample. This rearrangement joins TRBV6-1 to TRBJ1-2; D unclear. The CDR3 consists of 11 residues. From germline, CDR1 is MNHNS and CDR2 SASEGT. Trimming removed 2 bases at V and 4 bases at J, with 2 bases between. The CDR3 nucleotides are TGTGCCAGCAGTGAAATCTATGGCTACACCTTC. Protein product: CASSEIYGYTF.

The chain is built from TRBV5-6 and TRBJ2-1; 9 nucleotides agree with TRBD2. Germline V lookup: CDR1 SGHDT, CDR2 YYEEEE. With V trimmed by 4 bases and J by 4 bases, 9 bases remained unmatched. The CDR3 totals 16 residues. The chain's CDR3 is CASSPQASGIYNEQFF. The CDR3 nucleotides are TGTGCCAGCAGCCCCCAGGCTAGCGGGATATACAATGAGCAGTTCTTC.

The CDR3 loop is CASSPTGLDYEQYF. As DNA, the CDR3 is TGTGCCAGCTCACCCACGGGACTAGATTATGAGCAGTACTTC. V gene TRBV18 combines with J gene TRBJ2-7, with TRBD2 matching over 8 bases. J was trimmed by 7 bases and V by 3 bases; bases with no gene match: 8. Per the germline V gene, CDR1 is KGHSH and CDR2 is LQKENI. There are 14 residues in the CDR3.

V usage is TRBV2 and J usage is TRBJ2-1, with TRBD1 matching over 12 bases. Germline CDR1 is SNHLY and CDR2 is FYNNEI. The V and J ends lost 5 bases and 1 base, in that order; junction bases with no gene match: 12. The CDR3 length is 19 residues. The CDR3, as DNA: TGTGCCAGCAGTTATGGGACAGGGGGCGCCCACCAATCCTACAATGAGCAGTTCTTC. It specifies CASSYGTGGAHQSYNEQFF. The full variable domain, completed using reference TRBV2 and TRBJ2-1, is EPEVTQTPSHQVTQMGQEVILRCVPISNHLYFYWYRQILGQKVEFLVSFYNNEISEKSEIFDDQFSVERPDGSNFTLKIRSTKLEDSAMYFCASSYGTGGAHQSYNEQFFGPGTRLTVL.

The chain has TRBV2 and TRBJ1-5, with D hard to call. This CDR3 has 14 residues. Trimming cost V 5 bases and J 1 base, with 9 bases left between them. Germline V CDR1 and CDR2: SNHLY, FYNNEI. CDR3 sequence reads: CASSTKDSNQPQHF. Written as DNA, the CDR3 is TGTGCCAGCAGTACCAAGGACAGCAATCAGCCCCAGCATTTT.

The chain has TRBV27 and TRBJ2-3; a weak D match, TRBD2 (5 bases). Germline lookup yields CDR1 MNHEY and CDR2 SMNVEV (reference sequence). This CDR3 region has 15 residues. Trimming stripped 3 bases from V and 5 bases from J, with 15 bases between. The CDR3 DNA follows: TGTGCCAGCAGTTTGGTAGCGCCGGTGGTAGATACGCAGTATTTT. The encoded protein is CASSLVAPVVDTQYF.

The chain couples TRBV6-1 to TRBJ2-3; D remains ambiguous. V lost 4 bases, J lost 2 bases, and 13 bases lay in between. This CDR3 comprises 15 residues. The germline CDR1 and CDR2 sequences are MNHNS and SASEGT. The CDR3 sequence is CASSGGLLLTDTQYF. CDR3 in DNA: TGTGCCAGCAGTGGAGGTCTTCTCCTCACAGATACGCAGTATTTT.

CDR3 in DNA: TGTGCCAGTAGTAGAGACCGCCTCTATGGCTACACCTTC. Protein sequence: CASSRDRLYGYTF. The chain employs TRBV19 and TRBJ1-2; D gene uncertain. The CDR3 consists of 13 residues. The germline V gene has CDR1 LNHDA and CDR2 SQIVND (reference sequence). V was clipped by 4 bases and J by 4 bases, with 10 bases between them.

Here the CDR3 DNA reads TGTGCCACCAGCAGAGATGTGGCAGGGGGAAGAGATCAGCCCCAGCATTTT. It translates to CATSRDVAGGRDQPQHF. The chain couples TRBV15 to TRBJ1-5; 7 positions agree with TRBD1. The V segment lost 0 bases and the J segment 5 bases; nucleotides outside the gene matches: 10. The CDR3 has 17 residues. CDR1 and CDR2 (germline): LNHNV, YYDKDF (reference sequence).

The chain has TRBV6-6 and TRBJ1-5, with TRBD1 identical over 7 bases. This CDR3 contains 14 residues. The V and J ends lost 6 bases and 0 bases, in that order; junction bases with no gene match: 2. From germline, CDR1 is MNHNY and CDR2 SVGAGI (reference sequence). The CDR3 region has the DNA TGTGCCAGCAGCTGGGACAGTAGCAATCAGCCCCAGCATTTT. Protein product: CASSWDSSNQPQHF.

Here the CDR3 DNA reads TGTGCCAGCAGCCAAGGCCGGCGAAATTCGAACACTGAAGCTTTCTTT. This codes for CASSQGRRNSNTEAFF. The chain is built from TRBV14 and TRBJ1-1; D not certain. Trimming left V 1 base short and J 1 base short, with 13 bases between. The CDR3 is made up of 16 amino acids. Germline CDR1 SGHDN, CDR2 FVKESK.

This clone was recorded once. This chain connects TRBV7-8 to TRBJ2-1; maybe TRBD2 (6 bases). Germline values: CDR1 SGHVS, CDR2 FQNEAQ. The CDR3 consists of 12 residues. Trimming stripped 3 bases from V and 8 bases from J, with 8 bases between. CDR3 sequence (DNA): TGTGCCAGCAGCTTTGGAGGGTATGAGCAGTTCTTC. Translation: CASSFGGYEQFF. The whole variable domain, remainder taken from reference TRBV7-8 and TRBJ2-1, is GAGVSQSPRYKVAKRGQDVALRCDPISGHVSLFWYQQALGQGPEFLTYFQNEAQLDKSGLPSDRFFAERPEGSVSTLKIQRTQQEDSAVYLCASSFGGYEQFFGPGTRLTVL.

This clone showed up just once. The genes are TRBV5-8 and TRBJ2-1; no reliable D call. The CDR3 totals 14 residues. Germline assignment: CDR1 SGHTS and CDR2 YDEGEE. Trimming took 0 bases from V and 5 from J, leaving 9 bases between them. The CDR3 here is CASSLAIANNEQFF. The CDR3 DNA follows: TGTGCCAGCAGCTTGGCCATAGCTAACAATGAGCAGTTCTTC.

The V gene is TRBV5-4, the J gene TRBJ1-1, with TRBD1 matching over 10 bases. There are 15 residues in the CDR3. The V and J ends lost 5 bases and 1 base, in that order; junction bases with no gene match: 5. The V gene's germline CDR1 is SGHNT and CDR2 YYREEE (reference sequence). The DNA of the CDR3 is TGTGCCAGCAGACGCCGGGACAGGGGGAACACTGAAGCTTTCTTT. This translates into CASRRRDRGNTEAFF.

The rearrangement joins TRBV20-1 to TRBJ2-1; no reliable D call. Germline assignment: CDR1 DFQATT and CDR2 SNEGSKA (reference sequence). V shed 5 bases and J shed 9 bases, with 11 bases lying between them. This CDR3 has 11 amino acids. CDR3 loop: CSAYDLSEQFF. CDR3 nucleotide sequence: TGCAGTGCTTATGATCTGAGTGAGCAGTTCTTC.

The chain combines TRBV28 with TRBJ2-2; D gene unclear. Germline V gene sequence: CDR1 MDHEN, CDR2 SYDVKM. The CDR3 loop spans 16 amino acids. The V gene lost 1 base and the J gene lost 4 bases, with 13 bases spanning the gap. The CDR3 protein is CASSLSVPVGTGELFF. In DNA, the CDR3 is TGTGCCAGCAGTTTATCGGTTCCCGTGGGCACCGGGGAGCTGTTTTTT.

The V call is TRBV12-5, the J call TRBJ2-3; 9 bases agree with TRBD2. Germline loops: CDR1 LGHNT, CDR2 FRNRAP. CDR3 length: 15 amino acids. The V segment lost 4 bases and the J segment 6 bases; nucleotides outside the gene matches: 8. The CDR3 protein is CASGSAGLAPDTQYF. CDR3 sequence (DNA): TGTGCTAGTGGTTCCGCGGGACTAGCTCCGGATACGCAGTATTTT.

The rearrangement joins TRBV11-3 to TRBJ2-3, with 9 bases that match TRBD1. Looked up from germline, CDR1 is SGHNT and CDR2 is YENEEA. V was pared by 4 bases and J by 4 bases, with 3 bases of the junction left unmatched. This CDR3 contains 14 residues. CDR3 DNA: TGTGCCAGCAGCTCCGGACAGGGGTCAGATACGCAGTATTTT. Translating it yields CASSSGQGSDTQYF.

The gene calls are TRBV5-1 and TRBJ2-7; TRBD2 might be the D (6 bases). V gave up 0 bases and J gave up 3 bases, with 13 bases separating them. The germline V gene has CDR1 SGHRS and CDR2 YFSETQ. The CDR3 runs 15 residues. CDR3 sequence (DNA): TGCGCCAGCAGCTTGGCCACCGCGGGAATCTACGAGCAGTACTTC. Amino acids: CASSLATAGIYEQYF.